The source of this T cell receptor (beta chain) is a study of long-term antiretroviral therapy in people with HIV. Sequencing relied on immunoSEQ assay v3.0, run at survey level. Profiled with immunoSEQ multiplex PCR; TCRdb holds only in-frame clones, not every one. Of fewer than 35,000 clones listed, around 97% were seen once; the top ten hold 2.9%. CDR3 length: 14 amino acids. Trimming took off 3 bases at V and 2 bases at J, with 12 bases between the two ends. Germline V CDR1 and CDR2: SGDLS, YYNGEE. In regard to this clone: What it binds is unknown.

Study-wide points: ART preceded a rise in diversity that nonetheless stayed lower than in transplant donor controls.

This TCR was sampled from a man between 25 and 39 years old with HIV. The source material was unsorted PBMCs, sampled 6.9 years after starting antiretroviral therapy. V usage is TRBV9 and J usage is TRBJ2-7; D is undetermined. The CDR3 coding sequence is TGTGCCAGCAGCGCCCTCCCACTAACCTACGAGCAGTACTTC. Translated: CASSALPLTYEQYF. The variable domain in full, with the rest retrieved from reference TRBV9 and TRBJ2-7, is DSGVTQTPKHLITATGQRVTLRCSPRSGDLSVYWYQQSLDQGLQFLIQYYNGEERAKGNILERFSAQQFPDLHSELNLSSLELGDSALYFCASSALPLTYEQYFGPGTRLTVT.